This TCR beta chain emerged from a study of blood T cell repertoires in COVID-19. Study-wide context: The United States, Italy and Spain were the sources of the acute and convalescent COVID-19 samples. T cells, B-cell-depleted T cells, or PBMCs provided the cDNA or gDNA that served as material.

Per the authors' pipeline: From reference gene primer amplification, estimates of nucleated cell counts were derived. Profiling relied on immunoSEQ multiplex PCR, and the TCRdb table lists in-frame clones only, not all of them. V and J calls and clone size are those listed in that table; D and trimming were worked out from the DNA. The table records hundreds of thousands of clones, just over 85% of them present only once. Germline lookup yields CDR1 MGHDK and CDR2 SYGVNS. The CDR3 sequence is 14 residues long. The V and J ends lost 4 bases and 5 bases, in that order; junction bases with no gene match: 6.

The source is a woman in her thirties with active or convalescent COVID-19. The rearrangement links TRBV25-1 to TRBJ1-1; 8 nucleotides line up with TRBD1. The source material was peripheral blood. The CDR3 region is CASSVTGGKTEAFF. DNA of the CDR3: TGTGCCAGCAGTGTTACAGGGGGGAAGACTGAAGCTTTCTTT.